This TCR beta chain derives from a study of cytomegalovirus exposure and HLA in healthy donors. Overall study findings and caveats: With further analysis later on, most CMV-associated TCR beta chains appeared HLA-restricted. There was a cluster of highly shared sequence variants that was likely a sequencing artifact. In vitro assays verified that three CMV-associated chains recognized CMV antigens specifically.

PCR used 60 Vbeta primers and 13 Jbeta primers. TCRdb's table, derived via immunoSEQ multiplex PCR, lists solely in-frame clones and lacks some. This table holds approximately 150,000 clones, almost 85% found once. V was pared by 2 bases and J by 11 bases, with 16 bases between. The CDR3 is 14 amino acids. Germline V gene lookup returns CDR1 MNHEY and CDR2 SVGAGI. Notes on this clone: Antigen specificity is unknown.

The rearrangement joins TRBV6-5 to TRBJ1-5; D unclear. Source material: PBMCs. The sequence was collected from a woman in her 40s in good health and CMV-seronegative. This chain's CDR3 is CASSYQAASGSQHF. The CDR3 bases are TGTGCCAGCAGTTACCAGGCAGCCTCGGGGTCCCAGCATTTT.